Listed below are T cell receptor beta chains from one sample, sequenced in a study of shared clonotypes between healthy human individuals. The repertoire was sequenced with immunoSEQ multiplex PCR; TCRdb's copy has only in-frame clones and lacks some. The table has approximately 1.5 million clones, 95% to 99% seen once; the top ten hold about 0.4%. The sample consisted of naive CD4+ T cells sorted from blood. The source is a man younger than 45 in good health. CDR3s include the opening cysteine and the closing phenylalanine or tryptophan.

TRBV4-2,CASSQDFQPDTQYF
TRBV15,CATSRDRGIQPQHF
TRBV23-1,CASSQASAHVANTGELFF
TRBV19,CASSRGFYQPQHF
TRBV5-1,CASSKPSGNTGELFF
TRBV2,CASSFASPTNEKLFF
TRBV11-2,CASSFLVTAGDPYEQYF
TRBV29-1,CSVELHSGNTIYF
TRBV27,CASSLDGLIGGSPNEQFF
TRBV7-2,CASSYGQTRYTF
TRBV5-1,CASSSGAQGYGYTF
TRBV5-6,CASSLGGNYGYTF
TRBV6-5,CASSYRGSREQYF
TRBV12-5,CASGLVRDRGHPYEQYF
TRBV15,CATSRDLPDSYEQYF
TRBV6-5,CASSYSGSTSGGYTF
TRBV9,CASSGRPNNEQFF
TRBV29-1,CSVQLPGELFF